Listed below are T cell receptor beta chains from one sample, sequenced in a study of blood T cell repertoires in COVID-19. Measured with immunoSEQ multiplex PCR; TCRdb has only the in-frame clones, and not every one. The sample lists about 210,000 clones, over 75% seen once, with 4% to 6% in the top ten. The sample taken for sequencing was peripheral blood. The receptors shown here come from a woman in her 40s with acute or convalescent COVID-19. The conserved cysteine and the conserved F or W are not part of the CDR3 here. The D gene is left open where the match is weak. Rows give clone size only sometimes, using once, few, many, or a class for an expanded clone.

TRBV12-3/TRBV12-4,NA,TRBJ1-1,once,ASSLVRVAEAF
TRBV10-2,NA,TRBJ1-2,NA,ASASLSGQRGYT
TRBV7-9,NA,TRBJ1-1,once,ASSLKQNTEAF
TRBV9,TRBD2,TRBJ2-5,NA,ASSPEASGDRDQY
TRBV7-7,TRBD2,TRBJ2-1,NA,ASSRLLGGMNEQF
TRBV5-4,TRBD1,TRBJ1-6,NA,ASSSQGGVNSPLH
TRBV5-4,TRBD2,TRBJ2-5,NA,ASSTLSGGDRETQY
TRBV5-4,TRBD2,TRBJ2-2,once,ASSFWVAGVQTGELF
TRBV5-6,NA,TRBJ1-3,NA,ASSFPLVPGNTIY
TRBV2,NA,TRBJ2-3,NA,ARAGILGTDTQY
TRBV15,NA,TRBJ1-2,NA,ATSRGQDDKLYGYT
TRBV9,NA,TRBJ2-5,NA,ASSVGGGGAGTQY